Listed below are T cell receptor beta chains from one sample, sequenced in a study of cytomegalovirus exposure and HLA in healthy donors. The protocol was immunoSEQ multiplex PCR, while the TCRdb copy is restricted to in-frame clones and leaves out a portion. The sample carries around 400,000 clones, about nine tenths recorded once. Sequences were obtained from PBMCs. The receptors come from a woman aged 18 to 35 in good health and CMV-seronegative. The CDR3 runs from the conserved cysteine through the conserved F or W. The order of the fields is D gene, J gene, CDR3 length, clone size, V gene, CDR3 protein, CDR3 DNA. The D gene is left open where the match is weak. A row's size may be missing; if present it is once, few, many or a size class.

TRBD2 | TRBJ2-1 | 17 | . | TRBV9 | CASSTRLANYPDNEQFF | TGTGCCAGCAGCACCCGACTAGCGAACTACCCCGACAATGAGCAGTTCTTC
. | TRBJ2-7 | 15 | few | TRBV15 | CATSSALDSSYEQYF | TGTGCCACCAGCAGCGCTTTGGACAGTTCCTACGAGCAGTACTTC
. | TRBJ1-6 | 15 | . | TRBV5-1 | CASSPSGGGNSPLHF | TGCGCCAGCAGCCCAAGTGGGGGGGGGAATTCACCCCTCCACTTT
TRBD1 | TRBJ1-2 | 14 | few | TRBV6-5 | CASSSPWTGNGYTF | TGTGCCAGCAGTTCCCCCTGGACAGGGAATGGCTACACCTTC
. | TRBJ1-1 | 14 | . | TRBV2 | CASTGSRVNTEAFF | TGTGCCAGCACAGGATCGCGGGTGAACACTGAAGCTTTCTTT
. | TRBJ1-2 | 19 | . | TRBV28 | CASILPEIRQTLTSYGYTF | TGTGCCAGCATCCTCCCGGAAATAAGACAGACCCTTACGTCCTATGGCTACACCTTC
. | TRBJ2-5 | 13 | . | TRBV30 | CAWSVTDQETQYF | TGTGCCTGGAGTGTGACAGACCAAGAGACCCAGTACTTC
TRBD1 | TRBJ2-7 | 14 | . | TRBV5-1 | CASREGQGLDEQYF | TGCGCCAGCAGGGAGGGACAGGGTCTAGACGAGCAGTACTTC
TRBD2 | TRBJ2-1 | 16 | . | TRBV7-6 | CASSTTSVAINNEQFF | TGTGCCAGCAGCACGACTAGCGTGGCTATTAACAATGAGCAGTTCTTC
TRBD1 | TRBJ2-7 | 14 | . | TRBV27 | CASSLTGVSYEQYF | TGTGCCAGCAGCCTGACAGGGGTTTCCTACGAGCAGTACTTC
TRBD1 | TRBJ1-1 | 14 | few | TRBV6-6 | CASRETGARSEAFF | TGTGCCAGCAGGGAGACAGGGGCTAGGTCTGAAGCTTTCTTT
. | TRBJ1-4 | 16 | . | TRBV28 | CASSSPSEGTNEKLFF | TGTGCCAGCAGTTCACCCTCAGAGGGAACTAATGAAAAACTGTTTTTT
TRBD1 | TRBJ2-1 | 14 | . | TRBV5-4 | CASSRFQGAKEQFF | TGTGCCAGCAGCAGATTTCAGGGGGCGAAGGAGCAGTTCTTC
. | TRBJ2-2 | 14 | . | TRBV23-1 | CASRLTGGSGELFF | TGCGCCAGCAGATTGACTGGCGGATCCGGGGAGCTGTTTTTT
TRBD1 | TRBJ1-4 | 14 | . | TRBV4-2 | CASSRGTGEEKLFF | TGTGCCAGCAGCCGCGGGACAGGGGAGGAAAAACTGTTTTTT
TRBD1 | TRBJ1-1 | 12 | . | TRBV5-1 | CASGTGGTEAFF | TGCGCCAGCGGTACAGGGGGAACTGAAGCTTTCTTT
. | TRBJ2-1 | 15 | . | TRBV11-2 | CASSLGAGVVDEQFF | TGTGCCAGCAGCTTAGGGGCGGGTGTTGTGGATGAGCAGTTCTTC
. | TRBJ1-2 | 15 | . | TRBV6-1 | CASSPTGEGTYGYTF | TGTGCCAGCAGCCCGACAGGAGAAGGGACGTATGGCTACACCTTC
TRBD2 | TRBJ2-2 | 14 | few | TRBV6-4 | CASSDGRETGELFF | TGTGCCAGCAGTGACGGGCGGGAGACTGGGGAGCTGTTTTTT
TRBD2 | TRBJ2-5 | 15 | . | TRBV5-6 | CASSLTRGGRETQYF | TGTGCCAGCAGCTTGACTCGCGGGGGAAGGGAGACCCAGTACTTC
. | TRBJ1-6 | 14 | . | TRBV18 | CASSREGGESPLHF | TGTGCCAGCTCACGAGAGGGAGGGGAATCACCCCTCCACTTT
. | TRBJ2-7 | 14 | . | TRBV6-5 | CASSPGTNSYEQYF | TGTGCCAGCTCGCCCGGGACAAACTCCTACGAGCAGTACTTC
TRBD1 | TRBJ2-7 | 16 | . | TRBV6-4 | CASSDSGGKGAWEQYF | TGTGCCAGCAGTGACTCGGGTGGTAAGGGGGCCTGGGAGCAGTACTTC
TRBD1 | TRBJ1-1 | 15 | once | TRBV7-6 | CASSAGQGMNTEAFF | TGTGCCAGCAGCGCGGGACAGGGGATGAACACTGAAGCTTTCTTT
. | TRBJ1-5 | 13 | . | TRBV27 | CASRGGGLQPQHF | TGTGCCAGCAGAGGGGGGGGCCTTCAGCCCCAGCATTTT
. | TRBJ2-7 | 14 | . | TRBV29-1 | CSARADQGINEQYF | TGCAGCGCTCGGGCGGACCAGGGTATTAACGAGCAGTACTTC